This T cell receptor (beta chain) came from a study of regulatory T cells in long-lasting Graves disease. The germline V gene has CDR1 MNHNS and CDR2 SASEGT. J was trimmed by 1 base and V by 6 bases; bases with no gene match: 7. The length of the CDR3 is 15 residues. Only a few counts were recorded for this clonotype. The antigen remains undetermined. Study outcomes and limitations: Peripheral blood alone, not thyroid tissue, underwent study. Lower TCR diversity was seen in persistent Graves' patients than in newly diagnosed ones.

The TCR beta library used iRepertoire HTBI primers with Arm-PCR amplification of CDR3. TCRdb processed the multiplex PCR reads anew with MiXCR; each CDR3 protein has one entry. The table includes 700,000 or so distinct CDR3 sequences, roughly 30% detected once. Stated time point: persistent/refractory GD, antithyroid drugs over 5 years with positive TRAb. Preparation of the TCR library used RNA extracted from PBMCs. The gene calls are TRBV6-1 and TRBJ2-7; 9 nucleotides align to TRBD1. The TCR originated in a female donor with Graves disease. The sample consisted of peripheral blood mononuclear cells (PBMCs), taken when the disease was refractory, from a patient treated with antithyroid drugs. CDR3 protein: CASSYGTGISYEQYF. The DNA of the CDR3 is TGTGCCAGCAGCTATGGGACAGGGATATCCTACGAGCAGTACTTC.